This TCR beta chain was documented in a study of blood T cell repertoires in COVID-19. About the study: From the United States, Italy and Spain came samples of acute and convalescent COVID-19.

The ends lost 4 bases at V and 1 base at J; junction bases unmatched: 6. CDR3 size: 15 residues. Germline CDR1 is SGHRS and CDR2 is YFSETQ. This clone appeared a single time. Produced via immunoSEQ multiplex PCR; TCRdb's table is partial and in-frame only. The table includes about 170,000 clones, roughly 88% detected once. Sequences were obtained from peripheral blood. The V and J genes are TRBV5-1 and TRBJ1-1; 8 bases are a match to TRBD1. The sequence was collected from a man between 18 and 29 years old with COVID-19, enrolled during active disease. The CDR3 loop is CASSGQGASNTEAFF. Written as DNA, the CDR3 is TGCGCCAGCAGCGGGCAGGGGGCGTCGAACACTGAAGCTTTCTTT.